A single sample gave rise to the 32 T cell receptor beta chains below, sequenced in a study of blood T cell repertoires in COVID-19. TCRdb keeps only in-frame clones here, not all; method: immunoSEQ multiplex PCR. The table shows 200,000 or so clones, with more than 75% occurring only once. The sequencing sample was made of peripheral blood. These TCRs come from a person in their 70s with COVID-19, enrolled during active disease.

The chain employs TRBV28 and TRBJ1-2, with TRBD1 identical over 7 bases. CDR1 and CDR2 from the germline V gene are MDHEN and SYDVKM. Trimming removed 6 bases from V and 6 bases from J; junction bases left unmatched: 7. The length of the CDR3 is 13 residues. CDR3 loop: CASRSIGTDGYTF. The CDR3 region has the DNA TGTGCCAGCAGATCCATCGGGACAGATGGCTACACCTTC.

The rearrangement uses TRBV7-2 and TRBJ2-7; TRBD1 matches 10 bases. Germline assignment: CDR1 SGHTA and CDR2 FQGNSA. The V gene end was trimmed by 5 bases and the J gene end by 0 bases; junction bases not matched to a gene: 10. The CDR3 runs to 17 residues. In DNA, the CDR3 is TGTGCCAGCAGCCTGGGACAGGGGAGGGCAAGCTCCTACGAGCAGTACTTC. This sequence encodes CASSLGQGRASSYEQYF.

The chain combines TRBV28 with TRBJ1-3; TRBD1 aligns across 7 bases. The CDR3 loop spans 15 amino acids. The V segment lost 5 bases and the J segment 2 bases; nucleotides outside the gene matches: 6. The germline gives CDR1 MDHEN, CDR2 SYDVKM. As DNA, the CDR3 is TGTGCCAGCAGTAACCCAGGGGGGCCTGGAAACACCATATATTTT. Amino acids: CASSNPGGPGNTIYF.

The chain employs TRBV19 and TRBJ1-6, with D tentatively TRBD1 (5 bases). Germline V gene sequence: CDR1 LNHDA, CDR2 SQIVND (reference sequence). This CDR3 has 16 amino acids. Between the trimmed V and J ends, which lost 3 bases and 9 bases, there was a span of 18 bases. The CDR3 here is CASSMRTGGVSSPLHF. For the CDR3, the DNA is TGTGCCAGTAGTATGAGAACCGGGGGAGTGAGTTCACCCCTCCACTTT.

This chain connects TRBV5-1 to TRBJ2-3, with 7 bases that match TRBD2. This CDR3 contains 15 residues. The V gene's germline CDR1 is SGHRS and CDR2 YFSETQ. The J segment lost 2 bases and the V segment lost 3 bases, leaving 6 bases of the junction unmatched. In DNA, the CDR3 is TGCGCCAGCAGCTCCCAGAGCGGGGCCACAGATACGCAGTATTTT. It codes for CASSSQSGATDTQYF. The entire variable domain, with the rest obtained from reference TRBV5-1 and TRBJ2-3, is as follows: KAGVTQTPRYLIKTRGQQVTLSCSPISGHRSVSWYQQTPGQGLQFLFEYFSETQRNKGNFPGRFSGRQFSNSRSEMNVSTLELGDSALYLCASSSQSGATDTQYFGPGTRLTVL.

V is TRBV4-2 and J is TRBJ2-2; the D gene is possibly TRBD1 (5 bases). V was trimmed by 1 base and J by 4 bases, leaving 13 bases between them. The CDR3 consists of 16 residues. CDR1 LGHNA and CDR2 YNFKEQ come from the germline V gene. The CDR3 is CASSQVGAALTGELFF. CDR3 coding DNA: TGTGCCAGCAGCCAAGTTGGGGCTGCTCTCACCGGGGAGCTGTTTTTT.

The CDR3 sequence: CASTPDWNQPQHF. The CDR3, as DNA: TGTGCCAGCACCCCGGACTGGAATCAGCCCCAGCATTTT. This chain uses TRBV28 with TRBJ1-5; D ambiguous. There are 13 residues in the CDR3. The V gene lost 7 bases and the J gene lost 4 bases, with 11 bases spanning the gap. CDR1 is MDHEN, CDR2 SYDVKM, per germline. Supplemented by reference TRBV28 and TRBJ1-5, the full variable domain reads DVKVTQSSRYLVKRTGEKVFLECVQDMDHENMFWYRQDPGLGLRLIYFSYDVKMKEKGDIPEGYSVSREKKERFSLILESASTNQTSMYLCASTPDWNQPQHFGDGTRLSIL.

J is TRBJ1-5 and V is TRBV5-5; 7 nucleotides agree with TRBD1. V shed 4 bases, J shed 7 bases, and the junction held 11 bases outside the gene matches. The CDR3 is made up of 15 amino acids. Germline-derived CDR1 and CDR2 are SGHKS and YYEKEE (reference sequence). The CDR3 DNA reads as TGTGCCAGCAGCCTGACCCCTACAGGGGACCAGCCCCAGCATTTT. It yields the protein CASSLTPTGDQPQHF. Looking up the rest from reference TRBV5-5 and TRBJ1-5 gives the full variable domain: DAGVTQSPTHLIKTRGQQVTLRCSPISGHKSVSWYQQVLGQGPQFIFQYYEKEERGRGNFPDRFSARQFPNYSSELNVNALLLGDSALYLCASSLTPTGDQPQHFGDGTRLSIL.

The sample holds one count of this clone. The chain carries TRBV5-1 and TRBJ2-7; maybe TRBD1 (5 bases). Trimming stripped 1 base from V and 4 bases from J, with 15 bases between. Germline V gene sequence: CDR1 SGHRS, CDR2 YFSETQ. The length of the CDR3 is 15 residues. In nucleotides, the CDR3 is TGCGCCAGCAGCTTGAGTGCGACAGTAAGTTACGAGCAGTACTTC. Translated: CASSLSATVSYEQYF.

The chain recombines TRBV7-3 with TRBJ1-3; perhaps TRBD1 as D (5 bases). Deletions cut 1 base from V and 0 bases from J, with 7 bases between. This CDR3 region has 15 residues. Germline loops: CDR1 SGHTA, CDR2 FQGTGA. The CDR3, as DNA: TGTGCCAGCAGCTTAAGGGGGGACTCTGGAAACACCATATATTTT. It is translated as CASSLRGDSGNTIYF.

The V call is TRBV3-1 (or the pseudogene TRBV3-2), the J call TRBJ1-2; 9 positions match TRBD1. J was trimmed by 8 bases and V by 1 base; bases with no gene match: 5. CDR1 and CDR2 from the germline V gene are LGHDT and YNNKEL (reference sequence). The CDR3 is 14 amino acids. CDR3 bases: TGTGCCAGCAGCCAAGCGGCAGGGACAGGGGGCTACACCTTC. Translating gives CASSQAAGTGGYTF.

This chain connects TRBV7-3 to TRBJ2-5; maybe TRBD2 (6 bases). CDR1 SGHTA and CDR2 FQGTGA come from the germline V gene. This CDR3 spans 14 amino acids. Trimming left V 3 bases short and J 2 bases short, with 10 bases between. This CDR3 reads CASSFGGKQETQYF. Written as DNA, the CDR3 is TGTGCCAGCAGCTTTGGGGGGAAACAAGAGACCCAGTACTTC.

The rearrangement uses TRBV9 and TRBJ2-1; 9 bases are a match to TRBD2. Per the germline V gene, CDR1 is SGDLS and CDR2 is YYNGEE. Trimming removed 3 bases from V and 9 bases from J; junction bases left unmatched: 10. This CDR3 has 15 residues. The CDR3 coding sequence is TGTGCCAGCAGCGGCGGGGTAGCGGGAGAAAGTGAGCAGTTCTTC. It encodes CASSGGVAGESEQFF.

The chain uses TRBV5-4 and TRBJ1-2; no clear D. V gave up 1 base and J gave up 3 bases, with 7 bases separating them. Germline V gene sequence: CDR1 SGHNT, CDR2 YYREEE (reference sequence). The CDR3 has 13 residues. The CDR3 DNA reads TGTGCCAGCAGCTTGATACCGGACTATGGCTACACCTTC. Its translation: CASSLIPDYGYTF. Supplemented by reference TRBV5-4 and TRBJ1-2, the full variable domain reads ETGVTQSPTHLIKTRGQQVTLRCSSQSGHNTVSWYQQALGQGPQFIFQYYREEENGRGNFPPRFSGLQFPNYSSELNVNALELDDSALYLCASSLIPDYGYTFGSGTRLTVV.

CDR3 sequence: CSATGATLNTEAFF. Here the CDR3 DNA reads TGCAGCGCGACAGGGGCGACCTTGAACACTGAAGCTTTCTTT. V and J are TRBV29-1 and TRBJ1-1; 8 positions agree with TRBD1. CDR1 and CDR2 (germline): SQVTM, ANQGSEA. Trimming took 7 bases from V and 0 from J; bases not matched to a gene: 7. CDR3 length equals 14 residues.

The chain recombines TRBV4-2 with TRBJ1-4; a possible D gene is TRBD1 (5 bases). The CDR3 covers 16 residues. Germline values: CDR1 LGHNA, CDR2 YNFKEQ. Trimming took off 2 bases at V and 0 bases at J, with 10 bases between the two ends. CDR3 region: CASSQPGGATNEKLFF. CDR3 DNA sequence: TGTGCCAGCAGCCAACCGGGGGGAGCAACTAATGAAAAACTGTTTTTT.

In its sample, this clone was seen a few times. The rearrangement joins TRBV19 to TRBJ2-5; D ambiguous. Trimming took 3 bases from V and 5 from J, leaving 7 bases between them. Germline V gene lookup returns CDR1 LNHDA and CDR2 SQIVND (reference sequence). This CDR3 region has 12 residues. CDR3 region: CASSMVRETQYF. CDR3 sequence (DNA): TGTGCCAGTAGTATGGTACGGGAGACCCAGTACTTC. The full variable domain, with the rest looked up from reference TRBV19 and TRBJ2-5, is DGGITQSPKYLFRKEGQNVTLSCEQNLNHDAMYWYRQDPGQGLRLIYYSQIVNDFQKGDIAEGYSVSREKKESFPLTVTSAQKNPTAFYLCASSMVRETQYFGPGTRLLVL.

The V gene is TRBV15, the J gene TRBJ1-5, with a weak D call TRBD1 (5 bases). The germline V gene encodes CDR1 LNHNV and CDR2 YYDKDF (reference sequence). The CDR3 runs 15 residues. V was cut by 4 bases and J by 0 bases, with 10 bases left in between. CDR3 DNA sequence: TGTGCCACCAGCAAGACAGTTAATAGCAATCAGCCCCAGCATTTT. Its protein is CATSKTVNSNQPQHF.

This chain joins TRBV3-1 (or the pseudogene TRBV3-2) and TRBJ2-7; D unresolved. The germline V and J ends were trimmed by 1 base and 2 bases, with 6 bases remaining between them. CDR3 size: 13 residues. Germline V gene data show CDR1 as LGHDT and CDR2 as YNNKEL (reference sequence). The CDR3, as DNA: TGTGCCAGCAGCCAAGGGGCGACCTACGAGCAGTACTTC. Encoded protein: CASSQGATYEQYF.

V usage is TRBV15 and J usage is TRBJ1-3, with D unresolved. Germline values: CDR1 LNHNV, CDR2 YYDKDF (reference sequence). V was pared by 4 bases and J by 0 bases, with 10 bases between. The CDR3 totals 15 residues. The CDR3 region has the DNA TGTGCCACCAGCATAGGACTGAGCTCTGGAAACACCATATATTTT. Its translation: CATSIGLSSGNTIYF.

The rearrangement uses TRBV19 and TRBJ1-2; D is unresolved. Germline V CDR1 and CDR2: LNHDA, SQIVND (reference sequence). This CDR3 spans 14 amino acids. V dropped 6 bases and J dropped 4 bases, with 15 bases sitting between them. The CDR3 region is CASRKREGGYGYTF. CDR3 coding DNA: TGTGCCAGTAGGAAGAGGGAAGGCGGCTATGGCTACACCTTC.

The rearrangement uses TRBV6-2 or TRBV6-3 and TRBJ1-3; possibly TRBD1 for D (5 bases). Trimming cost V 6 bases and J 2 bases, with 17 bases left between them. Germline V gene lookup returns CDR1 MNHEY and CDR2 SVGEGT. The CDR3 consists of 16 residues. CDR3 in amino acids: CASSPLGRGTGNTIYF. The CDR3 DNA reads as TGTGCCAGCAGCCCTCTGGGGAGGGGAACTGGAAACACCATATATTTT.

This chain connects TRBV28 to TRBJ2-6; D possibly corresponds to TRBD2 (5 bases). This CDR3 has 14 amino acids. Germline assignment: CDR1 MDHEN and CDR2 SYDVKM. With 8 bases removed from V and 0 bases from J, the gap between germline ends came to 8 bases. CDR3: CASCEGSGANVLTF. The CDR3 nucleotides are TGTGCCAGCTGCGAGGGCTCTGGGGCCAACGTCCTGACTTTC.

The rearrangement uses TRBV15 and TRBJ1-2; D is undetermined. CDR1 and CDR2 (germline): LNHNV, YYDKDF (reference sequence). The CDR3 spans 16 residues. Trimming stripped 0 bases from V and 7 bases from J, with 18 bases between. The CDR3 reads CATSRDVVSGSSGYTF. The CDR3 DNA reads TGTGCCACCAGCAGAGACGTGGTTTCGGGGAGCAGTGGCTACACCTTC.

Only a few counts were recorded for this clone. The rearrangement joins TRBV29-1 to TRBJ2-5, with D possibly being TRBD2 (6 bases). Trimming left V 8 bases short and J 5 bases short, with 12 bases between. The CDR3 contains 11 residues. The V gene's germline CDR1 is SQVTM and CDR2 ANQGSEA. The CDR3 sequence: CSTRRGETQYF. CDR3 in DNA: TGCAGCACCAGACGGGGGGAGACCCAGTACTTC.

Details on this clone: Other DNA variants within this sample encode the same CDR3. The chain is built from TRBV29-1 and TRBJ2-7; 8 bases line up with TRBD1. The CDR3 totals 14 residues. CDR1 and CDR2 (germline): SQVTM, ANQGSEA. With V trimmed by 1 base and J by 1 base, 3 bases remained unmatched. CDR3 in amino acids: CSVEVGQGSYEQYF. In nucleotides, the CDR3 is TGCAGCGTTGAAGTTGGACAGGGTTCCTACGAGCAGTACTTC.

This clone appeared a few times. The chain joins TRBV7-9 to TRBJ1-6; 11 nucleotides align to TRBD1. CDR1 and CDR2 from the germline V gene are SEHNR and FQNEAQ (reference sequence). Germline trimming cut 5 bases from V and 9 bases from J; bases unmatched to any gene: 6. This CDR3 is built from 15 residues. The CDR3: CASSRDGTGGSPLHF. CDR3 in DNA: TGTGCCAGCAGCCGAGACGGGACAGGGGGTTCACCCCTCCACTTT.

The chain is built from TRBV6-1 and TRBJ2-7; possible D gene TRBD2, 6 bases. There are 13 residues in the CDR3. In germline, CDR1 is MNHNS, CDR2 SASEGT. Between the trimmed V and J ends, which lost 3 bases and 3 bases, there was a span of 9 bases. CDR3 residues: CASSDPGGYEQYF. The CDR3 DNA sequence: TGTGCCAGCAGTGACCCCGGGGGCTACGAGCAGTACTTC.

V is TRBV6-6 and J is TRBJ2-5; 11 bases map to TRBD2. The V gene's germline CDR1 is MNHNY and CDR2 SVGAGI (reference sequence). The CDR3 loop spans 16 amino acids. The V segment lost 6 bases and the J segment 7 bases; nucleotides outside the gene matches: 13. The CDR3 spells CASSQIAGGRRRTQYF. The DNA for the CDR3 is TGTGCCAGCAGCCAAATAGCGGGGGGGCGGCGGCGGACCCAGTACTTC.

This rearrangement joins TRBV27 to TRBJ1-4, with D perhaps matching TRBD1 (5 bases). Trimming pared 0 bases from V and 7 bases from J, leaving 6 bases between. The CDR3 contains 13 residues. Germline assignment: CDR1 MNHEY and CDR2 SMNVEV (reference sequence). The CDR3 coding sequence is TGTGCCAGCAGTTTATCCGGGGGTGAAAAACTGTTTTTT. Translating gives CASSLSGGEKLFF.

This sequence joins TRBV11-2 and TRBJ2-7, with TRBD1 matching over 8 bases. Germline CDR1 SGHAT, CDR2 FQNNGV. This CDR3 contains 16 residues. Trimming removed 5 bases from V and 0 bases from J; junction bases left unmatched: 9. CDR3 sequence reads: CASSPLDRASSYEQYF. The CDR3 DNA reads TGTGCCAGCAGCCCGCTGGACAGGGCAAGCTCCTACGAGCAGTACTTC.

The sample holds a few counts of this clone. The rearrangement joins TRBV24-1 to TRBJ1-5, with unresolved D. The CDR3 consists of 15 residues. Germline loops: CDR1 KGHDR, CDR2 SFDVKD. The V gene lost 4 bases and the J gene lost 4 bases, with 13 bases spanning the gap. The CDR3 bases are TGTGCCACCAGTGAACGGGGTCCATTTAATCAGCCCCAGCATTTT. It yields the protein CATSERGPFNQPQHF.